The rows below give T cell receptor beta chains drawn from one sample of a study of cytomegalovirus exposure and HLA in healthy donors. TCRdb keeps only in-frame clones here, not all; method: immunoSEQ multiplex PCR. The sample records fewer than 300,000 clones, roughly 88% being singletons. The sequencing input was PBMCs. The receptors come from a man aged 35 to 55 in good health and CMV-seropositive. Each CDR3 is given with its conserved first and last residue. The D gene is left open where the match is weak. Where a row states a size, it is once, few, many or the class of an expanded clone; other rows omit it.

CDR3 DNA: TGTGCCAGCAGCTCACGACTAGCGGTTTCCTACAATGAGCAGTTCTTC
CDR3 protein: CASSSRLAVSYNEQFF
V gene: TRBV5-4
D gene: TRBD2
J gene: TRBJ2-1
clone size: NA

CDR3 DNA: TGTGCCAGCAGTTTTCGACAGGGCCCCGGCTACACCTTC
CDR3 protein: CASSFRQGPGYTF
V gene: TRBV27
D gene: TRBD1
J gene: TRBJ1-2
clone size: NA

CDR3 DNA: TGTGCCAGCTCCTACCGGGGAGTCAGCTCCTACGAGCAGTACTTC
CDR3 protein: CASSYRGVSSYEQYF
V gene: TRBV18
D gene: NA
J gene: TRBJ2-7
clone size: once

CDR3 DNA: TGCGCCAGCAGCCCCGAGGACAGGGTCCACGAGCAGTACTTC
CDR3 protein: CASSPEDRVHEQYF
V gene: TRBV5-1
D gene: TRBD1
J gene: TRBJ2-7
clone size: NA

CDR3 DNA: TGTGCCAGCAGCAAAAGGGATAGCGGGAGGGTAGTGACCCAGTACTTC
CDR3 protein: CASSKRDSGRVVTQYF
V gene: TRBV21-1
D gene: NA
J gene: TRBJ2-5
clone size: NA

CDR3 DNA: TGTGCCAGCAGTTCCGGGACAGGGTATTTCTACGAGCAGTACTTC
CDR3 protein: CASSSGTGYFYEQYF
V gene: TRBV6-5
D gene: TRBD1
J gene: TRBJ2-7
clone size: NA

CDR3 DNA: TGTGCCAGCAGCTTAGACGGCGGGAGTTCGTACGAGCAGTACTTC
CDR3 protein: CASSLDGGSSYEQYF
V gene: TRBV7-3
D gene: TRBD2
J gene: TRBJ2-7
clone size: NA

CDR3 DNA: TGTGCCAGCAGTACGGGACTAGCGGGAGGAGGGAATGAGCAGTTCTTC
CDR3 protein: CASSTGLAGGGNEQFF
V gene: TRBV27
D gene: TRBD2
J gene: TRBJ2-1
clone size: NA

CDR3 DNA: TGTGCCAGCAGCCCCTCCCCGAGCTCCTACAATGAGCAGTTCTTC
CDR3 protein: CASSPSPSSYNEQFF
V gene: TRBV5-6
D gene: NA
J gene: TRBJ2-1
clone size: NA

CDR3 DNA: TGCGCCAGCAGCCAATCGACTAGCGGCTACAATGAGCAGTTCTTC
CDR3 protein: CASSQSTSGYNEQFF
V gene: TRBV4-3
D gene: TRBD2
J gene: TRBJ2-1
clone size: NA

CDR3 DNA: TGCAGCGTTGGAGAGGGCACCGTCATAGCCAAAAACATTCAGTACTTC
CDR3 protein: CSVGEGTVIAKNIQYF
V gene: TRBV29-1
D gene: NA
J gene: TRBJ2-4
clone size: NA

CDR3 DNA: TGTGCCAGTAGTACAGGACTAGCGGGAGGGGGCCTAACAGATACGCAGTATTTT
CDR3 protein: CASSTGLAGGGLTDTQYF
V gene: TRBV19
D gene: TRBD2
J gene: TRBJ2-3
clone size: NA

CDR3 DNA: TGTGCCAGCAGCTTATCAGGGGTCTATGGCTACACCTTC
CDR3 protein: CASSLSGVYGYTF
V gene: TRBV7-3
D gene: NA
J gene: TRBJ1-2
clone size: NA

CDR3 DNA: TGTGCCAGCAGCCCCGGGTTCACAGATACGCAGTATTTT
CDR3 protein: CASSPGFTDTQYF
V gene: TRBV7-9
D gene: NA
J gene: TRBJ2-3
clone size: NA

CDR3 DNA: TGCGCCAGCAGCCCTACAGGGGCCCTTCAAGAGACCCAGTACTTC
CDR3 protein: CASSPTGALQETQYF
V gene: TRBV5-1
D gene: TRBD1
J gene: TRBJ2-5
clone size: NA

CDR3 DNA: TGCAGCGTTCTCACAAGTGGGAGACGGCATACGAACACTGAAGCTTTCTTT
CDR3 protein: CSVLTSGRRHTNTEAFF
V gene: TRBV29-1
D gene: NA
J gene: TRBJ1-1
clone size: few

CDR3 DNA: TGTGCCAGCAGTCCGGACCTGGAGGAGCTGTTTTTT
CDR3 protein: CASSPDLEELFF
V gene: TRBV27
D gene: NA
J gene: TRBJ2-2
clone size: few

CDR3 DNA: TGTGCCAGCAGCTCTGGACTAGCGGGACACACAGATACGCAGTATTTT
CDR3 protein: CASSSGLAGHTDTQYF
V gene: TRBV28
D gene: TRBD2
J gene: TRBJ2-3
clone size: NA

CDR3 DNA: TGTGCCAGCTCGGGACAGTCGAACACCGGGGAGCTGTTTTTT
CDR3 protein: CASSGQSNTGELFF
V gene: TRBV6-4
D gene: TRBD1
J gene: TRBJ2-2
clone size: NA

CDR3 DNA: TGCGCCAGCTCCGCAGGTTCTTATAATTCACCCCTCCACTTT
CDR3 protein: CASSAGSYNSPLHF
V gene: TRBV5-1
D gene: NA
J gene: TRBJ1-6
clone size: NA

CDR3 DNA: TGTGCCAGCTCACCAAGATTACAGACCCAAGAGACCCAGTACTTC
CDR3 protein: CASSPRLQTQETQYF
V gene: TRBV18
D gene: NA
J gene: TRBJ2-5
clone size: NA

CDR3 DNA: TGTGCCAGTAGTCGAAGCTTCACAGGTAGCCCTAAAAACATTCAGTACTTC
CDR3 protein: CASSRSFTGSPKNIQYF
V gene: TRBV19
D gene: NA
J gene: TRBJ2-4
clone size: NA

CDR3 DNA: TGTGCCAGCAGCCACTGGGGACTAGATACGAATGAGCAGTTCTTC
CDR3 protein: CASSHWGLDTNEQFF
V gene: TRBV14
D gene: TRBD2
J gene: TRBJ2-1
clone size: few

CDR3 DNA: TGTGCCAGCAGTTCTCAAAACAGGGGCGGCTACACCTTC
CDR3 protein: CASSSQNRGGYTF
V gene: TRBV28
D gene: TRBD1
J gene: TRBJ1-2
clone size: NA

CDR3 DNA: TGTGCCAGCAGGGGTCAGGGGGCTACAGATACGCAGTATTTT
CDR3 protein: CASRGQGATDTQYF
V gene: TRBV28
D gene: TRBD1
J gene: TRBJ2-3
clone size: NA

CDR3 DNA: TGCGCCAGCAGCCTATCCCAGCGGGATGTCACCGGGGAGCTGTTTTTT
CDR3 protein: CASSLSQRDVTGELFF
V gene: TRBV5-1
D gene: TRBD2
J gene: TRBJ2-2
clone size: NA

CDR3 DNA: TGCGCCAGCAGCTTGAGCACGGGAGCCTCCTACAATGAGCAGTTCTTC
CDR3 protein: CASSLSTGASYNEQFF
V gene: TRBV5-1
D gene: NA
J gene: TRBJ2-1
clone size: once